The 7 T cell receptor beta chains reported below all come from one sample, sequenced in a study of long-term antiretroviral therapy in people with HIV. With survey level as its setting, the immunoSEQ assay was v3.0. Libraries were prepared by immunoSEQ multiplex PCR; TCRdb keeps only in-frame clonotypes and omits some of them. Of roughly 16,000 clones listed, 60% to 85% are singletons. The sample in question was unsorted PBMCs, obtained at the start of antiretroviral therapy. The receptors come from a young man with HIV.

The J gene is TRBJ1-1, the V gene TRBV6-4, with D unresolved. CDR1 is MRHNA, CDR2 SNTAGT, per germline. The CDR3 loop spans 13 amino acids. Trimming stripped 3 bases from V and 1 base from J, with 6 bases between. CDR3 amino acids: CASSEIPNTEAFF. CDR3 nucleotides: TGTGCCAGCAGTGAGATCCCGAACACTGAAGCTTTCTTT.

The chain recombines TRBV7-9 with TRBJ1-2, with no clear D. The CDR3 extends over 15 amino acids. Deletions cut 5 bases from V and 4 bases from J, with 17 bases between. The V gene's germline CDR1 is SEHNR and CDR2 FQNEAQ (reference sequence). DNA for the CDR3: TGTGCCAGCAGCCCCAGCTGGTTTCTTCCCTATGGCTACACCTTC. Amino acid sequence: CASSPSWFLPYGYTF.

This chain connects TRBV12-2 to TRBJ2-3; TRBD1, the table's D call, was not compared with the DNA. TRBV12-2 is deemed a pseudogene. The CDR3 totals 15 residues. The chain's CDR3 is CASRLGTGFTDTQYF. For the CDR3, the DNA is TGTGCAAGTCGCTTAGGTACAGGGTTTACAGATACGCAGTATTTT.

The count of this clone is one. The V call is TRBV9, the J call TRBJ2-1, with D tentatively TRBD2 (5 bases). Germline-derived CDR1 and CDR2 are SGDLS and YYNGEE. The CDR3 is 17 amino acids. The germline V and J ends were trimmed by 2 bases and 0 bases, with 15 bases remaining between them. The CDR3 DNA is TGTGCCAGCAGCGTCTCGGCTAGCTTAAGCTCCTACAATGAGCAGTTCTTC. Translating gives CASSVSASLSSYNEQFF.

The V call is TRBV2, the J call TRBJ2-3; 8 bases are shared with TRBD1. The germline V gene encodes CDR1 SNHLY and CDR2 FYNNEI. CDR3 length: 16 residues. Unmatched junction bases numbered 14, after V lost 6 bases and J lost 6 bases. The CDR3 is CASRGSDRDDWDTQYF. The CDR3 nucleotides are TGTGCCAGCAGGGGGTCGGACAGGGATGATTGGGATACGCAGTATTTT.

This chain joins TRBV4-1 and TRBJ1-3; D not resolved. This CDR3 contains 14 residues. The V gene's germline CDR1 is MGHRA and CDR2 YSYEKL. V was shortened by 0 bases and J by 4 bases, with 7 bases between the two germline ends. The CDR3, as DNA: TGCGCCAGCAGCCAAGACTACTCCGGAAACACCATATATTTT. This sequence encodes CASSQDYSGNTIYF.

The chain employs TRBV6-6 and TRBJ2-3; D may correspond to TRBD1 or TRBD2 (5 bases each). The V end was cut by 7 bases, the J end by 3 bases, with 11 bases between. The CDR3 has 13 amino acids. Germline-derived CDR1 and CDR2 are MNHNY and SVGAGI (reference sequence). CDR3 in amino acids: CASNRDGTDTQYF. CDR3 DNA: TGTGCCAGCAACCGGGACGGAACAGATACGCAGTATTTT.